This TCR beta chain comes out of a study of T cells after somatic rescue of genetic block. By sample share, this clone is medium-sized (0.01 to 0.1%). The CDR3 runs to 16 residues. CDR1 is SGHAT, CDR2 FQNNGV, per germline. V lost 5 bases to trimming and J lost 7 bases; unmatched junction nucleotides: 8. Here immunoSEQ multiplex PCR was the method, and the copy in TCRdb shows in-frame clones only, minus some. The table shows about 11,000 clones, with around 74% occurring only once. The chain couples TRBV11-2 to TRBJ2-2; 12 bases agree with TRBD2. The source of this sequence is a boy between 10 and 17 years old. The specimen was peripheral blood mononuclear cells (PBMCs). CDR3 loop: CASSSQLAGGGGELFF. The CDR3 DNA is TGTGCCAGCAGCAGCCAACTAGCGGGAGGCGGCGGGGAGCTGTTTTTT.